These 11 T cell receptor beta chains originate from one sample sequenced in a study of cytomegalovirus exposure and HLA in healthy donors. The PCR made use of 60 Vbeta and 13 Jbeta primers. The data were produced by immunoSEQ multiplex PCR, yet TCRdb's version contains in-frame clones alone and is incomplete. The sample carries more than 100,000 clones, under 70% recorded once. The sequenced material came from PBMCs. The receptors were gathered from a man between 18 and 29 years old in good health and CMV-seronegative.

The V and J genes are TRBV15 and TRBJ1-1; D is perhaps TRBD1 (6 bases). This CDR3 has 15 residues. V gave up 0 bases and J gave up 1 base, with 9 bases separating them. The germline CDR1 and CDR2 sequences are LNHNV and YYDKDF (reference sequence). Written as DNA, the CDR3 is TGTGCCACCAGCAGAGATCGGGGGGCGAACACTGAAGCTTTCTTT. This encodes CATSRDRGANTEAFF.

The DNA for the CDR3 is TGTGCCAGTATGCGGGGGCCGGTTCGCGCCGGGGAGCTGTTTTTT. Its protein is CASMRGPVRAGELFF. The genes are TRBV19 and TRBJ2-2, with D possibly matching TRBD2 (7 bases). Germline CDR1 is LNHDA and CDR2 is SQIVND (reference sequence). Trimming stripped 7 bases from V and 6 bases from J, with 18 bases between. This CDR3 has 15 residues.

This sequence joins TRBV7-9 and TRBJ1-4; D is unresolved. CDR1 is SEHNR and CDR2 is FQNEAQ in the germline V gene (reference sequence). With 1 base removed from V and 3 bases from J, the gap between germline ends came to 9 bases. The CDR3 runs to 15 residues. The CDR3 loop is CASSLGGPANEKLFF. CDR3 in DNA: TGTGCCAGCAGCTTAGGAGGGCCGGCTAATGAAAAACTGTTTTTT.

The rearrangement uses TRBV7-9 and TRBJ2-3; 14 nucleotides align to TRBD2. V was pared by 5 bases and J by 4 bases, with 5 bases of the junction left unmatched. Germline-derived CDR1 and CDR2 are SEHNR and FQNEAQ (reference sequence). The CDR3 is made up of 16 amino acids. The CDR3 is CASSPGTSGSPDTQYF. The CDR3 DNA sequence: TGTGCCAGCAGCCCAGGGACTAGCGGGAGCCCAGATACGCAGTATTTT.

The V call is TRBV14, the J call TRBJ2-5; 9 bases agree with TRBD1. J gave up 5 bases and V 1 base, and 8 bases lay outside the gene matches. CDR1 and CDR2 from the germline V gene are SGHDN and FVKESK. This CDR3 comprises 16 residues. Here the CDR3 reads CASSQVHRGRGETQYF. The CDR3 DNA is TGTGCCAGCAGCCAAGTCCACAGGGGGCGGGGTGAGACCCAGTACTTC.

This clone occurred a few times. This chain links TRBV5-6 with TRBJ2-3; the match to TRBD1 covers 10 bases. The germline CDR1 and CDR2 sequences are SGHDT and YYEEEE. CDR3 size: 16 residues. Losses at the gene ends were 4 bases for V and 1 base for J; bases not matched to a gene: 6. CDR3 nucleotide sequence: TGTGCCAGCAGCCTATCAGGGACAGGGGGCACAGATACGCAGTATTTT. Translated, it gives CASSLSGTGGTDTQYF.

The chain joins TRBV5-5 to TRBJ1-2; the D is unclear. V was pared by 0 bases and J by 0 bases, with 6 bases between. CDR1 is SGHKS, CDR2 YYEKEE, per germline (reference sequence). The CDR3 consists of 14 residues. The CDR3 bases are TGTGCCAGCAGCTTGGCCGGGACTAACTATGGCTACACCTTC. Residues: CASSLAGTNYGYTF.

The chain has TRBV27 and TRBJ2-1; 7 bases map to TRBD2. The junction had 15 bases not matched to a gene; V was cut back by 3 bases and J by 10 bases. The germline gives CDR1 MNHEY, CDR2 SMNVEV (reference sequence). CDR3 size: 16 residues. CDR3 amino acids: CASSFRWAGGSGEQFF. CDR3 coding DNA: TGTGCCAGCAGTTTTCGATGGGCCGGGGGGTCAGGGGAGCAGTTCTTC.

The CDR3: CAISNRQGSQETQYF. The CDR3, as DNA: TGTGCCATCAGCAACCGACAGGGGTCCCAAGAGACCCAGTACTTC. The gene calls are TRBV10-3 and TRBJ2-5; 8 bases are shared with TRBD1. The germline CDR1 and CDR2 sequences are ENHRY and SYGVKD. The junction had 7 bases not matched to a gene; V was cut back by 6 bases and J by 1 base. The CDR3 is 15 residues long.

The chain carries TRBV2 and TRBJ1-1; tentatively, D is TRBD1 (6 bases). Between the trimmed V and J ends, which lost 2 bases and 6 bases, there was a span of 13 bases. Germline V gene data show CDR1 as SNHLY and CDR2 as FYNNEI. The CDR3 is made up of 14 amino acids. The CDR3 bases are TGTGCCAGCAGTGAATTACAGGGTGATGCTGAAGCTTTCTTT. Translating it yields CASSELQGDAEAFF.

This chain links TRBV30 with TRBJ1-1; D possibly corresponds to TRBD1 (5 bases). V was cut by 2 bases and J by 4 bases, with 11 bases left in between. CDR1 is GTSNPN, CDR2 SVGIG, per germline (reference sequence). CDR3 length: 13 amino acids. The CDR3 DNA follows: TGTGCCTGGAGTCAGGGTCCGGGCACTGAAGCTTTCTTT. Translated, it gives CAWSQGPGTEAFF.